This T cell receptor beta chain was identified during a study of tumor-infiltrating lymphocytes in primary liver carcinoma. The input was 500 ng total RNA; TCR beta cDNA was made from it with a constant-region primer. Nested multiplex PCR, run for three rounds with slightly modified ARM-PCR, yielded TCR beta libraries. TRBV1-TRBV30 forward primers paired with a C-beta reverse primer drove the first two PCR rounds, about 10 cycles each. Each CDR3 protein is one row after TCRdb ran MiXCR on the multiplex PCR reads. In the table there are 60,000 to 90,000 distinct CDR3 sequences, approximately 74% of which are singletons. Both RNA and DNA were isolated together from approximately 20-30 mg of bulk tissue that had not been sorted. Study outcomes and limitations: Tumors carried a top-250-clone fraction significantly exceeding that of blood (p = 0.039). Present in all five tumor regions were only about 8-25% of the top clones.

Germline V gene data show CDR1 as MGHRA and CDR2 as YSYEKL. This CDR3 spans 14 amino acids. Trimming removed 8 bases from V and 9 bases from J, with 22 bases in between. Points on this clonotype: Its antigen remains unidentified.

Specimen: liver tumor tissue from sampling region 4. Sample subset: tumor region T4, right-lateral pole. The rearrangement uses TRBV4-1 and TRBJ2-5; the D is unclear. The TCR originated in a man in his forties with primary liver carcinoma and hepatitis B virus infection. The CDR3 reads CASDQDPSTGAQYF. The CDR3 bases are TGCGCCAGCGACCAAGACCCTTCAACTGGGGCCCAGTACTTC.